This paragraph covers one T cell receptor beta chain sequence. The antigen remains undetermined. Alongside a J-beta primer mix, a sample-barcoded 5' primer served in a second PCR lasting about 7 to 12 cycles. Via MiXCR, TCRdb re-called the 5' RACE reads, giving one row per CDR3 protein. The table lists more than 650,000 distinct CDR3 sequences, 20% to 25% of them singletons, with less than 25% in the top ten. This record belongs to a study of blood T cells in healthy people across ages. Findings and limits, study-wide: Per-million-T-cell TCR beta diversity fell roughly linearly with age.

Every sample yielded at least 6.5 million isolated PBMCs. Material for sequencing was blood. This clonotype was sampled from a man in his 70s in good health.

CDR3 region: CASTPGGASGLDEQFF. Written as DNA, the CDR3 is TGCGCCAGCACCCCGGGCGGTGCTAGCGGCCTTGATGAGCAGTTCTTC. V is TRBV5-1 and J is TRBJ2-1; TRBD2 matches 7 bases. The ends lost 6 bases at V and 8 bases at J; junction bases unmatched: 17. CDR3 size: 16 residues. Germline CDR1 and CDR2: SGHRS and YFSETQ. The full variable domain, with the rest looked up from reference TRBV5-1 and TRBJ2-1, is KAGVTQTPRYLIKTRGQQVTLSCSPISGHRSVSWYQQTPGQGLQFLFEYFSETQRNKGNFPGRFSGRQFSNSRSEMNVSTLELGDSALYLCASTPGGASGLDEQFFGPGTRLTVL.